Following are 26 T cell receptor beta chains from one sample sequenced in a study of blood T cell repertoires in COVID-19. Measured with immunoSEQ multiplex PCR; TCRdb has only the in-frame clones, and not every one. The sample holds tens of thousands of clones, around 89% seen once. The specimen was peripheral blood. The receptor source for this set is a man aged 55 to 70 with acute or convalescent COVID-19.

The CDR3 nucleotides read TGCGCCAGCAGCCCCGGGGGAGGGTTCGATGAGCAGTTCTTC. This codes for CASSPGGGFDEQFF. This chain uses TRBV5-1 with TRBJ2-1, with 7 positions matching TRBD2. Trimming at V came to 4 bases and at J to 8 bases, leaving 9 bases not matched to a gene. The CDR3 is 14 amino acids. The germline CDR1 and CDR2 sequences are SGHRS and YFSETQ.

The chain uses TRBV11-2 and TRBJ1-2, with D unresolved. This CDR3 contains 14 residues. The germline V and J ends were trimmed by 1 base and 5 bases, with 11 bases remaining between them. CDR1 is SGHAT and CDR2 is FQNNGV in the germline V gene. The CDR3 coding sequence is TGTGCCAGCAGCTTAGGTTCCCAGAATTATGGCTACACCTTC. This codes for CASSLGSQNYGYTF.

V and J are TRBV5-1 and TRBJ1-1, with 7 bases identical to TRBD1. The CDR3 loop spans 16 amino acids. The V segment lost 4 bases and the J segment 0 bases; nucleotides outside the gene matches: 9. The germline gives CDR1 SGHRS, CDR2 YFSETQ. The CDR3 region is CASSHLWGQMNTEAFF. The CDR3 DNA follows: TGCGCCAGCAGCCATCTGTGGGGACAGATGAACACTGAAGCTTTCTTT.

The chain is built from TRBV7-3 and TRBJ2-5; D remains ambiguous. The CDR3 contains 13 residues. Germline values: CDR1 SGHTA, CDR2 FQGTGA. Trimming stripped 2 bases from V and 0 bases from J, with 4 bases between. The CDR3 reads CASSLYYQETQYF. In DNA form, the CDR3 reads TGTGCCAGCAGCTTATACTACCAAGAGACCCAGTACTTC.

The chain carries TRBV5-1 and TRBJ2-7; 7 nucleotides line up with TRBD2. The CDR3 loop spans 13 amino acids. J gave up 2 bases and V 2 bases, and 1 base lay outside the gene matches. Germline lookup yields CDR1 SGHRS and CDR2 YFSETQ. CDR3: CASSFGTTYEQYF. DNA for the CDR3: TGCGCCAGCAGCTTCGGGACTACCTACGAGCAGTACTTC.

The chain employs TRBV27 and TRBJ2-3; 9 bases agree with TRBD2. J gave up 3 bases and V 6 bases, and 7 bases lay outside the gene matches. Germline V CDR1 and CDR2: MNHEY, SMNVEV (reference sequence). The CDR3 is 15 amino acids. The CDR3 coding sequence is TGTGCCAGCAGCCCGGCGGGAGGGAGGACAGATACGCAGTATTTT. This gives the protein CASSPAGGRTDTQYF.

The chain uses TRBV5-1 and TRBJ1-1; no definite D call. The CDR3 is made up of 13 amino acids. Germline V gene data show CDR1 as SGHRS and CDR2 as YFSETQ. V lost 4 bases to trimming and J lost 1 base, with 8 bases between them. The CDR3 sequence is CASSLGSNTEAFF. The DNA of the CDR3 is TGCGCCAGCAGCCTAGGATCGAACACTGAAGCTTTCTTT.

The chain recombines TRBV7-8 with TRBJ2-7; the match to TRBD1 covers 7 bases. This CDR3 has 13 amino acids. After removal of 5 bases from V and 7 bases from J, the junction contained 8 bases not matched to a gene. Germline assignment: CDR1 SGHVS and CDR2 FQNEAQ. CDR3 protein: CASSLGQAVEQYF. CDR3 nucleotides: TGTGCCAGCAGCCTCGGACAGGCGGTTGAGCAGTACTTC.

The chain employs TRBV11-2 and TRBJ2-7; 8 bases are shared with TRBD1. CDR3 size: 15 residues. CDR1 and CDR2 from the germline V gene are SGHAT and FQNNGV. The J segment lost 6 bases and the V segment lost 6 bases, leaving 13 bases of the junction unmatched. CDR3 sequence reads: CASRHPRTGSSEQYF. The CDR3 DNA reads TGTGCCAGCAGACACCCCCGGACAGGGAGTAGCGAGCAGTACTTC. Together with reference TRBV11-2 and TRBJ2-7, the CDR3 gives the full variable domain: EAGVAQSPRYKIIEKRQSVAFWCNPISGHATLYWYQQILGQGPKLLIQFQNNGVVDDSQLPKDRFSAERLKGVDSTLKIQPAKLEDSAVYLCASRHPRTGSSEQYFGPGTRLTVT.

This clone was seen only once. The chain uses TRBV5-1 and TRBJ2-2, with no clear D. Trimming stripped 4 bases from V and 7 bases from J, with 11 bases between. CDR1 is SGHRS, CDR2 YFSETQ, per germline. The CDR3 covers 13 residues. The CDR3 region has the DNA TGCGCCAGCAGCCTGTCCGGAGACGGGGAGCTGTTTTTT. Its protein product is CASSLSGDGELFF.

Notes on this clone: Other DNA sequences within the sample encode an identical CDR3. The chain carries TRBV5-1 and TRBJ2-1; D perhaps matches TRBD2 (6 bases). Germline V gives CDR1 SGHRS, CDR2 YFSETQ. V was trimmed by 4 bases and J by 1 base, leaving 9 bases between them. This CDR3 contains 14 residues. The CDR3 loop is CASSLGGSYNEQFF. In DNA, the CDR3 is TGCGCCAGCAGCCTCGGGGGTTCCTACAATGAGCAGTTCTTC.

This chain connects TRBV7-9 to TRBJ2-3, with TRBD2 matching 10 bases. V gave up 5 bases and J gave up 2 bases; unmatched junction bases: 7. Germline V lookup: CDR1 SEHNR, CDR2 FQNEAQ (reference sequence). This CDR3 spans 16 amino acids. In DNA, the CDR3 is TGTGCCAGCAGCCGCGGACTAGCGGATTACACAGATACGCAGTATTTT. Translating gives CASSRGLADYTDTQYF. Complete variable domain (other parts from reference TRBV7-9 and TRBJ2-3): DTGVSQNPRHKITKRGQNVTFRCDPISEHNRLYWYRQTLGQGPEFLTYFQNEAQLEKSRLLSDRFSAERPKGSFSTLEIQRTEQGDSAMYLCASSRGLADYTDTQYFGPGTRLTVL.

This chain links TRBV3-1 (or the pseudogene TRBV3-2) with TRBJ1-3; D is undetermined. Trimming took 3 bases from V and 1 from J, leaving 10 bases between them. The CDR3 has 15 residues. Germline V gene lookup returns CDR1 LGHDT and CDR2 YNNKEL (reference sequence). The CDR3 coding sequence is TGTGCCAGCAGCCATGTAGAGGGATCTGGAAACACCATATATTTT. Its protein product is CASSHVEGSGNTIYF.

CDR3 sequence: CASSSLGQELNNEQFF. DNA for the CDR3: TGTGCCAGCAGTTCCCTAGGACAGGAGCTTAACAATGAGCAGTTCTTC. The rearrangement joins TRBV27 to TRBJ2-1; 7 bases are shared with TRBD1. Germline CDR1 is MNHEY and CDR2 is SMNVEV (reference sequence). Unmatched junction bases numbered 11, after V lost 4 bases and J lost 5 bases. The CDR3 runs 16 residues.

The chain employs TRBV7-9 and TRBJ1-3, with unresolved D. Trimming removed 3 bases from V and 2 bases from J, with 11 bases in between. The length of the CDR3 is 15 residues. The germline V gene encodes CDR1 SEHNR and CDR2 FQNEAQ (reference sequence). The CDR3 protein is CASSLTGGTGNTIYF. CDR3 in DNA: TGTGCCAGCAGCTTGACGGGAGGAACTGGAAACACCATATATTTT.

The gene calls are TRBV5-5 and TRBJ1-3; D perhaps matches TRBD1 (5 bases). Trimming shortened V by 1 base and J by 6 bases, and 17 bases separated the two germline ends. The CDR3 totals 16 residues. CDR1 SGHKS and CDR2 YYEKEE come from the germline V gene (reference sequence). This CDR3 is CASSLNSGLGLNTIYF. The DNA for the CDR3 is TGTGCCAGCAGCTTGAATTCAGGGCTGGGACTAAACACCATATATTTT.

The rearrangement joins TRBV15 to TRBJ2-3, with D possibly matching TRBD2 (6 bases). Looked up from germline, CDR1 is LNHNV and CDR2 is YYDKDF (reference sequence). This CDR3 comprises 17 residues. The V and J ends lost 0 bases and 7 bases respectively, with 20 bases between them. The CDR3 protein is CATSRDRGLANAYTQYF. The CDR3 DNA reads TGTGCCACCAGCAGAGATAGGGGTCTAGCGAACGCATATACGCAGTATTTT. Drawing the rest from reference TRBV15 and TRBJ2-3, the complete variable domain is DAMVIQNPRYQVTQFGKPVTLSCSQTLNHNVMYWYQQKSSQAPKLLFHYYDKDFNNEADTPDNFQSRRPNTSFCFLDIRSPGLGDTAMYLCATSRDRGLANAYTQYFGPGTRLTVL.

The rearrangement uses TRBV6-6 and TRBJ2-1; the D gene is possibly TRBD2 (5 bases). This CDR3 comprises 13 residues. Germline assignment: CDR1 MNHNY and CDR2 SVGAGI (reference sequence). V lost 7 bases to trimming and J lost 4 bases, with 11 bases between them. The CDR3 here is CASTRLAYNEQFF. The CDR3 nucleotides read TGTGCCAGCACCCGCCTAGCATACAATGAGCAGTTCTTC.

The rearrangement uses TRBV27 and TRBJ2-7; 9 bases line up with TRBD1. The germline V gene has CDR1 MNHEY and CDR2 SMNVEV (reference sequence). This CDR3 has 15 amino acids. V lost 8 bases, J lost 0 bases, and 8 bases stayed unmatched. This chain's CDR3 is CASQNLQGASYEQYF. The CDR3 DNA is TGTGCCAGCCAAAACCTACAGGGGGCCTCCTACGAGCAGTACTTC.

The chain uses TRBV28 and TRBJ1-1; 8 positions match TRBD1. The germline V gene has CDR1 MDHEN and CDR2 SYDVKM. The CDR3 contains 15 residues. J lost 6 bases, V lost 3 bases, and 9 bases had no gene match. The CDR3 DNA sequence: TGTGCCAGCAGTTTTGGAGTGACAGGGGCGTCTGAAGCTTTCTTT. This encodes CASSFGVTGASEAFF.

The V gene is TRBV7-8, the J gene TRBJ2-3; 7 positions match TRBD1. The CDR3 extends over 15 amino acids. In germline, CDR1 is SGHVS, CDR2 FQNEAQ. The V segment lost 2 bases and the J segment 2 bases; nucleotides outside the gene matches: 4. The CDR3 reads CASSLRTGHTDTQYF. The CDR3, as DNA: TGTGCCAGCAGCTTACGGACAGGCCACACAGATACGCAGTATTTT.

The genes are TRBV27 and TRBJ2-1; TRBD2 might be the D (7 bases). The length of the CDR3 is 13 residues. Per the germline V gene, CDR1 is MNHEY and CDR2 is SMNVEV (reference sequence). The germline V and J ends were trimmed by 4 bases and 6 bases, with 10 bases remaining between them. The CDR3 loop reads CASSYRGGNEQFF. As DNA, the CDR3 is TGTGCCAGCAGTTATAGGGGGGGCAATGAGCAGTTCTTC.

The chain links TRBV15 to TRBJ2-5; D gene uncertain. The germline V gene encodes CDR1 LNHNV and CDR2 YYDKDF (reference sequence). The V end was cut by 0 bases, the J end by 4 bases, with 9 bases between. This CDR3 has 14 amino acids. CDR3 sequence reads: CATSRDHGSETQYF. The DNA of the CDR3 is TGTGCCACCAGCAGAGATCACGGTTCAGAGACCCAGTACTTC.

This chain links TRBV11-2 with TRBJ2-3; tentative D call: TRBD1 (6 bases). The germline V gene encodes CDR1 SGHAT and CDR2 FQNNGV. V lost 5 bases, J lost 0 bases, and 12 bases lay in between. This CDR3 region has 15 residues. The CDR3 loop reads CASSPDRDSTDTQYF. The CDR3 nucleotides are TGTGCCAGCAGCCCGGACAGAGACAGCACAGATACGCAGTATTTT.

The genes are TRBV27 and TRBJ1-1; TRBD1 aligns across 9 bases. This CDR3 has 14 residues. The V and J ends lost 8 bases and 11 bases, in that order; junction bases with no gene match: 15. CDR1 is MNHEY, CDR2 SMNVEV, per germline (reference sequence). The DNA of the CDR3 is TGTGCCAGCCGGGATCCGGGACAGGGAAGTCCTGCTTTCTTT. This encodes CASRDPGQGSPAFF.

This chain connects TRBV18 to TRBJ1-1; D is unclear. Germline V lookup: CDR1 KGHSH, CDR2 LQKENI. The V end lost 3 bases, the J end lost 4 bases, and 12 bases lay between the germline ends. This CDR3 is built from 14 residues. The CDR3 DNA reads as TGTGCCAGCTCACCCGGAGGACTTTTCACTGAAGCTTTCTTT. Its protein is CASSPGGLFTEAFF.